A selection of T cell receptor beta chains follows, all from one sample in a study of spatial heterogeneity in lung cancer. TCRdb called the 5' RACE reads again in MiXCR, with one record for every CDR3 protein. The data hold some 120,000 distinct CDR3 sequences, with more than 10% observed a single time. This specimen was PBMCs, taken at follow-up. All receptors come from a male donor with early-stage non-small cell lung cancer. CDR3s include the opening cysteine and the closing phenylalanine or tryptophan. A D gene is named only where the DNA matches it firmly. The size of a clone is reported for some rows only, either as once, few or many, or as a class for expanded clones.

CSARDSASGGAGELFF,TGCAGTGCTAGAGATAGTGCTAGCGGGGGAGCCGGGGAGCTGTTTTTT,TRBV20-1,-,TRBJ2-2,TRBD2
CASSQDYQQETQYF,TGTGCCAGCAGCCAGGACTATCAACAAGAGACCCAGTACTTC,TRBV7-9,-,TRBJ2-5,-
CASSFLGDLANSPLHF,TGTGCCAGCAGTTTTCTCGGGGACCTTGCCAATTCACCCCTCCACTTT,TRBV9,-,TRBJ1-6,-
CASSQDGAGTNEKLFF,TGTGCCAGCAGCCAAGATGGAGCAGGGACTAATGAAAAACTGTTTTTT,TRBV3-1,once,TRBJ1-4,-
CASSQDLWNGYTF,TGCGCCAGCAGCCAAGATCTGTGGAATGGCTACACCTTC,TRBV4-3,-,TRBJ1-2,-
CASRRDSSTDTQYF,TGCGCCAGCAGGCGGGATTCTAGCACAGATACGCAGTATTTT,TRBV4-1,few,TRBJ2-3,-
CASHPPGTGVTGELFF,TGTGCCAGCCATCCTCCCGGGACAGGGGTCACCGGGGAGCTGTTTTTT,TRBV28,few,TRBJ2-2,TRBD1
CASSPTPQETQYF,TGTGCCAGCAGCCCTACCCCTCAAGAGACCCAGTACTTC,TRBV7-3,many,TRBJ2-5,-
CSAPPGAGKGKLFF,TGCAGTGCGCCCCCGGGCGCAGGGAAGGGAAAACTGTTTTTT,TRBV20-1,-,TRBJ1-4,-
CASSQVPGPGETQYF,TGCGCCAGCAGCCAAGTGCCGGGGCCAGGGGAGACCCAGTACTTC,TRBV4-3,few,TRBJ2-5,-
CASSQDLLSPLHF,TGTGCCAGCAGCCAAGATCTACTTTCACCCCTCCACTTT,TRBV3-1,-,TRBJ1-6,-
CASSTDSQLSHLHF,TGTGCCAGTAGTACCGACAGCCAACTATCTCACCTCCACTTT,TRBV19,few,TRBJ1-6,-
CASSLPHDRVRADTQYF,TGTGCCAGCAGCTTACCCCACGACAGGGTGAGGGCAGATACGCAGTATTTT,TRBV7-9,-,TRBJ2-3,TRBD1
CASSPVVNLEQFF,TGCGCCAGCAGCCCCGTAGTGAATCTTGAGCAGTTCTTC,TRBV5-1,few,TRBJ2-1,-
CASSPGWADTQYF,TGTGCCAGCAGCCCCGGATGGGCCGATACGCAGTATTTT,TRBV5-6,few,TRBJ2-3,-